The 8 T cell receptor beta chains below come from one sample, sequenced in a study of CD8 T cells in Susac syndrome. RNA, at about 0.5 to 1 ug, was reverse transcribed with random hexamers. TCRdb re-called the immunoSEQ multiplex PCR reads through MiXCR, storing one row per CDR3 protein. The sample contains about 200,000 distinct CDR3 sequences, over 90% of which appear only once. The material sequenced was CD4+ T cells from PBMCs. All receptors come from a human donor with multiple sclerosis.

This clonotype has only one observation. CDR3 sequence reads: CASSVDAGAQPQHF. The CDR3 DNA reads as TGTGCCAGCAGCGTAGACGCAGGGGCTCAGCCCCAGCATTTT. V and J are TRBV9 and TRBJ1-5; TRBD1 is a possible D gene (6 bases). V was clipped by 0 bases and J by 6 bases, with 10 bases between them. CDR3 size: 14 residues. Looked up from germline, CDR1 is SGDLS and CDR2 is YYNGEE.

The genes are TRBV20-1 and TRBJ2-1; the match to TRBD2 covers 7 bases. CDR1 is DFQATT, CDR2 SNEGSKA, per germline (reference sequence). V shed 1 base, J shed 7 bases, and the junction held 7 bases outside the gene matches. This CDR3 has 14 residues. CDR3 amino acids: CSARVTGGGNEQFF. In nucleotides, the CDR3 is TGCAGTGCTAGAGTTACGGGGGGAGGGAATGAGCAGTTCTTC.

The chain couples TRBV20-1 to TRBJ1-2; a weak D match, TRBD1 (6 bases). The CDR3 runs to 16 residues. CDR1 and CDR2 from the germline V gene are DFQATT and SNEGSKA (reference sequence). V gave up 6 bases and J gave up 4 bases, with 24 bases separating them. The CDR3, as DNA: TGCAGTGCAGGAGGGGGGCGACTAATAGACGGCTATGGCTACACCTTC. This encodes CSAGGGRLIDGYGYTF.

The chain recombines TRBV29-1 with TRBJ2-2; 8 bases agree with TRBD1. Trimming at V came to 4 bases and at J to 4 bases, leaving 5 bases not matched to a gene. The CDR3 totals 14 residues. CDR1 and CDR2 (germline): SQVTM, ANQGSEA. The CDR3 nucleotides read TGCAGCGTTGTTGGACAGGGCCTCACCGGGGAGCTGTTTTTT. It encodes CSVVGQGLTGELFF.

This sequence joins TRBV7-9 and TRBJ2-5; TRBD1 might be the D (6 bases). V shed 3 bases and J shed 5 bases, with 13 bases lying between them. Germline V gene sequence: CDR1 SEHNR, CDR2 FQNEAQ (reference sequence). The CDR3 consists of 14 residues. CDR3 amino acids: CASSLVRGRETQYF. DNA for the CDR3: TGTGCCAGCAGCTTGGTCAGGGGAAGGGAGACCCAGTACTTC.

This rearrangement joins TRBV27 to TRBJ2-5; D gene uncertain. Trimming took off 6 bases at V and 2 bases at J, with 4 bases between the two ends. The V gene's germline CDR1 is MNHEY and CDR2 SMNVEV (reference sequence). This CDR3 spans 11 amino acids. DNA of the CDR3: TGTGCCAGCAGAAGACAAGAGACCCAGTACTTC. It specifies CASRRQETQYF.

The CDR3 nucleotides read TGCGCCAGCAGCTTGGACGGGCGTCGTGAAGCTTTCTTT. The encoded protein is CASSLDGRREAFF. The chain employs TRBV5-1 and TRBJ1-1; D remains ambiguous. Germline lookup yields CDR1 SGHRS and CDR2 YFSETQ. CDR3 length: 13 residues. The V and J ends lost 0 bases and 7 bases respectively, with 10 bases between them. Full variable domain (rest looked up from reference TRBV5-1 and TRBJ1-1): KAGVTQTPRYLIKTRGQQVTLSCSPISGHRSVSWYQQTPGQGLQFLFEYFSETQRNKGNFPGRFSGRQFSNSRSEMNVSTLELGDSALYLCASSLDGRREAFFGQGTRLTVV.

V gene TRBV19 combines with J gene TRBJ1-1; maybe TRBD1 (5 bases). V lost 1 base, J lost 9 bases, and 9 bases lay in between. CDR1 is LNHDA, CDR2 SQIVND, per germline (reference sequence). CDR3 length: 12 residues. CDR3 region: CASSIAGQQAFF. The CDR3, as DNA: TGTGCCAGTAGTATAGCAGGGCAGCAAGCTTTCTTT.